A selection of T cell receptor beta chains follows, all from one sample in a study of blood T cell repertoires in COVID-19. Profiling relied on immunoSEQ multiplex PCR, and the TCRdb table lists in-frame clones only, not all of them. The sample yields about 430,000 clones, roughly 88% seen once. The material sequenced was PBMCs or T cells enriched from blood (not recorded which). The receptor source for this set is a woman aged 25 to 45 with acute COVID-19. CDR3s include the opening cysteine and the closing phenylalanine or tryptophan. D genes are given only for firm matches. Only part of the rows carry a size: once, few, many, or a class if the clone is expanded.

TGCAGCGTTCGGGGGGGAATGAACACTGAAGCTTTCTTT	CSVRGGMNTEAFF	-	TRBJ1-1	TRBV29-1	-
TGTGCCAGCAGCTTGCGTCCGCGTCCCACAGATACGCAGTATTTT	CASSLRPRPTDTQYF	-	TRBJ2-3	TRBV5-4	-
TGTGCCATCAGGAGAATAGCGGGGGGCGATAATGAGCAGTTCTTC	CAIRRIAGGDNEQFF	few	TRBJ2-1	TRBV10-3	TRBD2
TGTGCCAGCAGTAAAGGGGACAATTGGGGCACAGATACGCAGTATTTT	CASSKGDNWGTDTQYF	-	TRBJ2-3	TRBV6-1	-
TGTGCCTGGGCTGGGACAGGGCAGGACACCATATATTTT	CAWAGTGQDTIYF	-	TRBJ1-3	TRBV30	TRBD1
TGTGCTAGTGGTTCAACAGGGACCGGCTACACCTTC	CASGSTGTGYTF	-	TRBJ1-2	TRBV12-5	-
TGTGCCAGCAGCCGACAGGGAGTAGATACGCAGTATTTT	CASSRQGVDTQYF	-	TRBJ2-3	TRBV7-9	TRBD1
TGCGCCAGCAGCGCCGCCCCCGGTGGTAGCTCTGGGGCCAACGTCCTGACTTTC	CASSAAPGGSSGANVLTF	-	TRBJ2-6	TRBV5-1	-
TGTGCCAGCAGCTCCTACGCTAGGGAGTCCTACGAGCAGTACTTC	CASSSYARESYEQYF	-	TRBJ2-7	TRBV5-8	-
TGTGCCAGTACCCTCGGGGGGATCACGAACACTGAAGCTTTCTTT	CASTLGGITNTEAFF	-	TRBJ1-1	TRBV19	-
TGCGCCAGCAGCCAAGTTCTGAGACAGGGTAATCAGCCCCAGCATTTT	CASSQVLRQGNQPQHF	-	TRBJ1-5	TRBV4-1	TRBD1
TGCGCCAGCAGCCAACTGAGCGGGGGAGGTACCGGGGAGCTGTTTTTT	CASSQLSGGGTGELFF	-	TRBJ2-2	TRBV4-3	TRBD2
TGTGCCAGAGTTCTCAGGGTGAGCTTCCACGAGCAGTACTTC	CARVLRVSFHEQYF	-	TRBJ2-7	TRBV6-4	-
TGTGCCAGCAGTGACGGGTCTAGCGGGGGGTCTGAGCAGTTCTTC	CASSDGSSGGSEQFF	-	TRBJ2-1	TRBV6-4	TRBD2
TGTGCCAGCAGCGGGAGCGGGACCATGAATGTCAACTTC	CASSGSGTMNVNF	-	TRBJ2-7	TRBV9	TRBD2
TGTGCCAGCAGCTTCGGGACTAGCGGGGGGAGGGCCAAAAACATTCAGTACTTC	CASSFGTSGGRAKNIQYF	-	TRBJ2-4	TRBV7-2	TRBD2
TGTGCCAGCAGGGTAGCGGGGGGGCGCACCGGGGAGCTGTTTTTT	CASRVAGGRTGELFF	-	TRBJ2-2	TRBV6-5	TRBD2
TGCGCCAGCAGCTGGGACAGGGAAAACACCGGGGAGCTGTTTTTT	CASSWDRENTGELFF	once	TRBJ2-2	TRBV4-1	TRBD1
TGTGCCAGCAGCTTAGGAGGTGGTTACAATGAGCAGTTCTTC	CASSLGGGYNEQFF	-	TRBJ2-1	TRBV11-3	-
TGCGCCAGCAGCCAAGAATCGGGTCCCGGCAATGAGCAGTTCTTC	CASSQESGPGNEQFF	-	TRBJ2-1	TRBV4-3	-
TGTGCCAGCAGCCTTCAGGGGGACTACGAGCAGTACTTC	CASSLQGDYEQYF	-	TRBJ2-7	TRBV7-6	TRBD1
TGTGCCACCAGCAGAGCGGGAAACACTGAAGCTTTCTTT	CATSRAGNTEAFF	-	TRBJ1-1	TRBV15	-
TGTGCCAGCAGCTTAGGAGGCAGCCTGAACACTGAAGCTTTCTTT	CASSLGGSLNTEAFF	few	TRBJ1-1	TRBV7-9	-
TGTGCCAGCAGTTACGGTGAGGGTAAGAGAACCTACGAGCAGTACTTC	CASSYGEGKRTYEQYF	-	TRBJ2-7	TRBV6-6	-
TGTGCCAGCAGTAACAGCGGGGGGGCGGCACGCAATGAGCAGTTCTTC	CASSNSGGAARNEQFF	-	TRBJ2-1	TRBV7-2	TRBD2
TGTGCCAGCAGTGGGGTCGGGGGGAACACTGAAGCTTTCTTT	CASSGVGGNTEAFF	-	TRBJ1-1	TRBV28	-
TGTGCCAGCAGCGGCGGGGCTAATGAGCAGTTCTTC	CASSGGANEQFF	-	TRBJ2-1	TRBV9	-
TGTGCCAGCAGCCCGGACAGGGCTGCTGAAGCTTTCTTT	CASSPDRAAEAFF	-	TRBJ1-1	TRBV12-3/TRBV12-4	TRBD1
TGTGCCAGCAGCGCCGGGACTAGTGACTACGAGCAGTACTTC	CASSAGTSDYEQYF	-	TRBJ2-7	TRBV9	TRBD2
TGTGCCAGCAGCCTCACCCAGGGTCCTAGCACAGATACGCAGTATTTT	CASSLTQGPSTDTQYF	-	TRBJ2-3	TRBV27	-
TGTGCCAGCAGCCAAGCCCCTTGGACAGGAAGCACAGATACGCAGTATTTT	CASSQAPWTGSTDTQYF	few	TRBJ2-3	TRBV3-1/TRBV3-2	TRBD1
TGCGCCAGCAGCGGGGGACAGGGCCAAGTTGAAAAACTGTTTTTT	CASSGGQGQVEKLFF	-	TRBJ1-4	TRBV5-1	TRBD1
TGTGCCAGCAGTTTATCCCGGACAGGGGACCAGCCCCAGCATTTT	CASSLSRTGDQPQHF	-	TRBJ1-5	TRBV27	TRBD1
TGTGCCAGCAGCTTTTTCCTGGGTACAGAGGAAAAACTGTTTTTT	CASSFFLGTEEKLFF	-	TRBJ1-4	TRBV7-9	-
TGTGCCAGCAGTTACTCATGGGCCGACACTGAAGCTTTCTTT	CASSYSWADTEAFF	-	TRBJ1-1	TRBV6-6	-
TGTGCCAGCAGCCCCTGGGTGGGGGGGAGTGGCTACACCTTC	CASSPWVGGSGYTF	-	TRBJ1-2	TRBV3-1/TRBV3-2	-
TGTGCCAGTTCCCGGACAAATGAAAAACTGTTTTTT	CASSRTNEKLFF	-	TRBJ1-4	TRBV19	-
TGTGCCAGCAGTGAAATTACAGGGGGGTACGAGCAGTACTTC	CASSEITGGYEQYF	-	TRBJ2-7	TRBV2	TRBD1
TGTGCCAGCAGCTTGTGGCAGGGGAAAAACAATGAGCAGTTCTTC	CASSLWQGKNNEQFF	-	TRBJ2-1	TRBV5-8	-
TGTGCCAGCAGCCCCGCCTACAATGAGCAGTTCTTC	CASSPAYNEQFF	-	TRBJ2-1	TRBV7-2	-
TGTGCCAGCAGCCAAAGGGGACAGGGAAACACCATATATTTT	CASSQRGQGNTIYF	-	TRBJ1-3	TRBV3-1/TRBV3-2	TRBD1
TGTGCCAGCAGCTTAGAAGGGCTAGCGGTTACGCAGTATTTT	CASSLEGLAVTQYF	-	TRBJ2-3	TRBV7-9	TRBD2
TGCGCCAGTGGGAGCGGGGGCACAGATACGCAGTATTTT	CASGSGGTDTQYF	-	TRBJ2-3	TRBV5-1	TRBD2
TGCAGTGCTAGTAAGGAGGAAGGACTAGTAGATGAGCAGTTCTTC	CSASKEEGLVDEQFF	-	TRBJ2-1	TRBV20-1	TRBD2
TGTGCCAGCAGTCCCCGACAGGGACGCAATTCACCCCTCCACTTT	CASSPRQGRNSPLHF	-	TRBJ1-6	TRBV6-5	TRBD1
TGTGCCAGCAGCCAGTCCCTTGGGGCGGTGGGGAGGGCCCAGTACTTC	CASSQSLGAVGRAQYF	once	TRBJ2-5	TRBV3-1/TRBV3-2	TRBD2
TGTGCCAGCAGTGAAAGGGGTAGGGGTCTCACTGAAGCTTTCTTT	CASSERGRGLTEAFF	-	TRBJ1-1	TRBV25-1	-
TGTGCCAGCAGTTTCCTCGGGAAGCGGGGCTTTCTCACCGGGGAGCTGTTTTTT	CASSFLGKRGFLTGELFF	-	TRBJ2-2	TRBV27	TRBD2
TGTGCCAGCAGCACAAGTTTCCCCACTGAAGCTTTCTTT	CASSTSFPTEAFF	-	TRBJ1-1	TRBV3-1/TRBV3-2	-
TGTGCCAGCTCACCCCCGGGACAGGGGTTCTTCGGAGCTTTCTTT	CASSPPGQGFFGAFF	-	TRBJ1-1	TRBV18	TRBD1
TGCGCCAGCAGCTCGGACAGGGGAAGTGAAAAACTGTTTTTT	CASSSDRGSEKLFF	-	TRBJ1-4	TRBV5-1	TRBD1
TGCGCCAGCAGCCAAGATATCCGCAATGAGCAGTTCTTC	CASSQDIRNEQFF	-	TRBJ2-1	TRBV4-1	-
TGTGCCAGCAGTTTAGCGCTTCAGGCAGCCCAAGAGACCCAGTACTTC	CASSLALQAAQETQYF	-	TRBJ2-5	TRBV27	-
TGTGCCAGCAGTTTATACAGGGCCCAATCTGGAAACACCATATATTTT	CASSLYRAQSGNTIYF	-	TRBJ1-3	TRBV28	-
TGTGCCAGCAGCTCATACAGGGGGGACTCTGGAAACACCATATATTTT	CASSSYRGDSGNTIYF	-	TRBJ1-3	TRBV7-2	TRBD1
TGTGCCACCAGTGATACCCGACAGGGGAGCGCCTACAATGAGCAGTTCTTC	CATSDTRQGSAYNEQFF	-	TRBJ2-1	TRBV24-1	TRBD1
TGTGCCAGCAGCTTGGTAACTAGCGGGGAATACAATGAGCAGTTCTTC	CASSLVTSGEYNEQFF	-	TRBJ2-1	TRBV5-6	TRBD2
TGTGCCAGCAGTTCCGCAATTGGGGCTTGGGATAAGCCCCAGCATTTT	CASSSAIGAWDKPQHF	-	TRBJ1-5	TRBV6-5	-
TGTGCCAGCAGCTTACAAAATCAGGGCTACGAGCAGTACTTC	CASSLQNQGYEQYF	-	TRBJ2-7	TRBV7-9	-
TGTGCCAGCAGCCCCCCGGGCAGGGCGAGAAACACCATATATTTT	CASSPPGRARNTIYF	-	TRBJ1-3	TRBV7-2	-